This TCR beta chain was retrieved from a study of T cells in Graves' hyperthyroidism and ophthalmopathy. Study-wide points: In the blood, most expanded thyroid clonotypes above 0.001 appeared as well.

The investigators amplified TCR beta CDR3 regions from RNA transcripts. HTBI primers drove first-round RT-PCR of the TCR CDR3. TCRdb passed the multiplex PCR reads through MiXCR, listing each CDR3 protein once. The repertoire holds more than 500,000 distinct CDR3 sequences, roughly 16% seen once, with roughly 29% in the top ten. At least 3 on the Clinical Activity Score was recorded for ophthalmopathy patients, who also had NOSPECS grade at least 4 and duration under 3 months. Diagnoses used clinical symptoms, serum thyroxine and TRAb, thyroid ultrasound and orbital computed tomography. The PBMCs studied were ones that came from about 10 ml fresh peripheral blood. Germline CDR1 and CDR2: MNHEY and SVGEGT. The CDR3 length is 11 residues. V was shortened by 8 bases and J by 4 bases, with 8 bases between the two germline ends. Comments on this clonotype: Antigen unknown.

The specimen was blood. This receptor was identified in a woman aged 30 to 39 with Graves' ophthalmopathy. The chain couples TRBV6-2 or TRBV6-3 to TRBJ1-1; D gene uncertain. The CDR3, as DNA: TGTGCCAGCGCCCGCGGCACTGAAGCTTTCTTT. Its protein is CASARGTEAFF.